Detailed here is one TCR beta chain. Its antigen has not been determined. Per-nucleotide qualities are absent, and no much larger clonotype sits a single base away. The V end loses 0 bases and the J end loses 1 base, and a stretch of 9 bases separates them. CDR1 and CDR2 were assigned from the germline V gene as MGHRA and YSYEKL. From the cysteine up to the phenylalanine, the CDR3 has a length of 15 residues. CDR3 DNA is the only sequence kept; it has 45 bases, read in frame from the first base. To prepare the library, the immunoSEQ multiplex PCR assay was applied. Held by TCRdb, this immuneACCESS table contains in-frame sequences only and omits some clones. Under half of the omission traces to an unresolved V gene where checked; the cause of the rest is unknown. In all, the sample holds approximately 64,000 clones, and 70% to 90% of those were seen once. Approximately 5.1% of the sample goes to the ten largest clones.

These data originate in a study of technical replicates of blood from several donors (TCRdb year 2017). Source material: PBMCs. The receptor chain draws on TRBV4-1 and TRBJ1-1; perhaps TRBD1 is the D gene, with 6 bases matching. This TCR was sampled from a human donor in good health. Some clones in this sample may be carry-over from other donors' samples. The bases read TGCGCCAGCAGCCAAGATTGGGACACGAACACTGAAGCTTTCTTT. This is translated as CASSQDWDTNTEAFF.